The rows below give T cell receptor beta chains drawn from one sample of a study of identical twins. MiXCR was run by TCRdb on the 5' RACE reads, yielding one entry per CDR3 protein. This repertoire shows approximately 670,000 distinct CDR3 sequences, roughly 6.2% found once; its top ten account for around 1.9%. Sequenced sample: naive T cells sorted from blood. Receptors were obtained from a man aged 18 to 29 in good health. Both conserved end residues are part of each CDR3. The D gene is left open where the match is weak. Only part of the rows carry a size: once, few, many, or a class if the clone is expanded.

clone size | J gene | D gene | V gene | CDR3 protein | CDR3 DNA
NA | TRBJ2-5 | TRBD1 | TRBV15 | CATQPGTGQETQYF | TGTGCCACCCAACCGGGGACAGGCCAAGAGACCCAGTACTTC
NA | TRBJ2-5 | NA | TRBV10-3 | CAISANPPGDTTETQYF | TGTGCCATCAGCGCCAATCCCCCGGGGGACACGACAGAGACCCAGTACTTC
few | TRBJ2-3 | TRBD2 | TRBV11-1 | CASSLRQLAGDYTDTQYF | TGTGCCAGCAGCTTACGCCAACTAGCGGGGGATTACACAGATACGCAGTATTTT
many | TRBJ2-3 | NA | TRBV7-2 | CASSTGTTPDTQYF | TGTGCCAGCAGCACCGGGACCACGCCAGATACGCAGTATTTT
many | TRBJ1-5 | TRBD1 | TRBV5-6 | CASSLQGEGNQPQHF | TGTGCCAGCAGCTTGCAGGGGGAGGGCAATCAGCCCCAGCATTTT
few | TRBJ2-1 | NA | TRBV20-1 | CSACHGGPFNEQFF | TGCAGTGCCTGCCATGGCGGGCCGTTCAATGAGCAGTTCTTC
many | TRBJ1-3 | NA | TRBV10-3 | CAIISEGNTIYF | TGTGCCATCATATCGGAAGGAAACACCATATATTTT
NA | TRBJ1-2 | TRBD1 | TRBV5-1 | CASSQTDRDVDGYTF | TGCGCCAGCAGCCAAACGGACAGGGACGTGGATGGCTACACCTTC
many | TRBJ2-1 | NA | TRBV2 | CASKAEEDEQFF | TGTGCCAGCAAGGCAGAGGAGGATGAGCAGTTCTTC
many | TRBJ1-6 | TRBD1 | TRBV10-3 | CAISETNRGRNSPLHF | TGTGCCATCAGTGAGACTAACAGGGGGAGGAATTCACCCCTCCACTTT
NA | TRBJ2-1 | TRBD2 | TRBV6-2/TRBV6-3 | CASSLGDGTSGYNEQFF | TGTGCCAGCAGTCTTGGAGACGGGACTAGCGGTTACAATGAGCAGTTCTTC
many | TRBJ2-4 | NA | TRBV20-1 | CSARGASGIGGGIQYF | TGCAGTGCTAGAGGGGCCAGCGGGATAGGGGGGGGCATTCAGTACTTC
many | TRBJ2-2 | NA | TRBV24-1 | CATNPTYTGERSVELFF | TGTGCCACCAACCCTACTTACACCGGGGAGCGCAGCGTGGAGCTGTTTTTT
few | TRBJ1-2 | TRBD1 | TRBV29-1 | CSVDRGADYGYTF | TGCAGCGTTGACAGGGGGGCGGACTATGGCTACACCTTC
NA | TRBJ2-6 | NA | TRBV6-1 | CASMLAGANGLTF | TGTGCCAGCATGCTAGCCGGGGCCAACGGCCTGACTTTC
many | TRBJ2-3 | NA | TRBV6-5 | CASSYYGGEADTQYF | TGTGCCAGCAGTTACTACGGGGGCGAGGCAGATACGCAGTATTTT
many | TRBJ2-3 | NA | TRBV10-3 | CAISDPGESGDTQYF | TGTGCCATCAGTGATCCGGGGGAGAGCGGAGATACGCAGTATTTT
few | TRBJ2-1 | NA | TRBV28 | CASSLTLQGKNEQFF | TGTGCCAGCAGTTTGACCCTCCAGGGGAAAAATGAGCAGTTCTTC
many | TRBJ1-6 | NA | TRBV12-3/TRBV12-4 | CASSLVMGSQHHF | TGTGCCAGCAGTTTAGTAATGGGGTCCCAGCACCACTTT
many | TRBJ2-7 | TRBD2 | TRBV29-1 | CSASGLAGYEQYF | TGCAGCGCCAGTGGACTAGCGGGTTACGAGCAGTACTTC
many | TRBJ2-1 | TRBD1 | TRBV5-1 | CASSLGTGINEQFF | TGCGCCAGCAGCTTGGGGACAGGGATCAATGAGCAGTTCTTC
many | TRBJ2-1 | TRBD2 | TRBV10-3 | CAISVLAGGLNNEQFF | TGTGCCATCAGTGTACTAGCGGGAGGTTTGAACAATGAGCAGTTCTTC
few | TRBJ2-2 | TRBD1 | TRBV20-1 | CSARRGTGGTGELFF | TGCAGTGCCCGGCGGGGAACAGGGGGCACCGGGGAGCTGTTTTTT
NA | TRBJ2-7 | NA | TRBV20-1 | CSARESGTVAYEQYF | TGCAGTGCTAGAGAGTCCGGGACGGTGGCCTACGAGCAGTACTTC
few | TRBJ2-2 | NA | TRBV27 | CASRAQDSPAGELFF | TGTGCCAGCAGAGCCCAGGACAGCCCCGCCGGGGAGCTGTTTTTT
many | TRBJ1-1 | TRBD1 | TRBV10-3 | CAISESLGGFIFF | TGTGCCATCAGTGAGTCGTTAGGGGGCTTTATCTTCTTT
NA | TRBJ2-1 | TRBD1 | TRBV18 | CASSPAGTGAYNEQFF | TGTGCCAGCTCACCAGCCGGGACAGGGGCCTACAATGAGCAGTTCTTC
many | TRBJ2-1 | TRBD2 | TRBV5-1 | CASTASGNNEQFF | TGCGCCAGCACGGCTAGCGGGAACAATGAGCAGTTCTTC
many | TRBJ2-1 | TRBD2 | TRBV11-2 | CASSWPRYSSSGRVEQFF | TGTGCCAGCAGCTGGCCCCGTTATTCTTCTAGCGGTAGGGTTGAGCAGTTCTTC
many | TRBJ2-1 | NA | TRBV6-1 | CATRRGIGQFF | TGTGCCACCCGACGAGGGATAGGGCAGTTCTTC
many | TRBJ1-5 | NA | TRBV24-1 | CATSDSTSGNQPQHF | TGTGCCACCAGTGATTCTACATCGGGCAATCAGCCCCAGCATTTT
many | TRBJ2-1 | NA | TRBV7-9 | CASSLDEGLNYNEQFF | TGTGCCAGCAGCTTAGATGAGGGACTTAACTACAATGAGCAGTTCTTC
many | TRBJ2-3 | NA | TRBV29-1 | CSVVSWGPSSTDTQYF | TGCAGCGTTGTTAGCTGGGGCCCTAGTAGCACAGATACGCAGTATTTT
many | TRBJ2-5 | TRBD2 | TRBV29-1 | CSVDGRLAGLQETQYF | TGCAGCGTTGATGGCCGACTAGCGGGACTTCAAGAGACCCAGTACTTC
NA | TRBJ2-6 | TRBD2 | TRBV3-1 | CASSQDGGGRRGANVLTF | TGTGCCAGCAGCCAAGACGGCGGGGGGCGTCGCGGGGCCAACGTCCTGACTTTC
NA | TRBJ2-5 | NA | TRBV15 | CATSRDWAGDRETQYF | TGTGCCACCAGCAGAGATTGGGCAGGGGATAGGGAGACCCAGTACTTC